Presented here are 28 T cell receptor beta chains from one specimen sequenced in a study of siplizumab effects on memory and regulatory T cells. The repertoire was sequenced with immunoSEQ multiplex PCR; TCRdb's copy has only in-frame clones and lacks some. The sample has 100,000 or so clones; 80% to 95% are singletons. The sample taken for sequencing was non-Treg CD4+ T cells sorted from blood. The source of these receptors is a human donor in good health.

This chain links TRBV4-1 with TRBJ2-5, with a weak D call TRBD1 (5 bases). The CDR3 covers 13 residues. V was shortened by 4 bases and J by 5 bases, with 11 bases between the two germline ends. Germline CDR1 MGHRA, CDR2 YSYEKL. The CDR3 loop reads CASSPLHRETQYF. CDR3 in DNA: TGCGCCAGCAGCCCTCTTCACAGGGAGACCCAGTACTTC.

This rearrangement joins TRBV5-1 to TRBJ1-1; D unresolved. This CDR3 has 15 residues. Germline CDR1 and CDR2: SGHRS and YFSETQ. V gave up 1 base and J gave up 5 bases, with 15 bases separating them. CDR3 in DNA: TGCGCCAGCAGCTTGACGTACCTTAAAGAGACTGAAGCTTTCTTT. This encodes CASSLTYLKETEAFF.

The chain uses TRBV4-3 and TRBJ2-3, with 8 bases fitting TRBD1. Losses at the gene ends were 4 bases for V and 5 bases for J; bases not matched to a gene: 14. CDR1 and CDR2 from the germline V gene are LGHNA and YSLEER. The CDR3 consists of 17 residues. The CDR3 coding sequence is TGCGCCAGCAGCCTAATTGGGACAGGAGGGCTTGGAGATACGCAGTATTTT. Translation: CASSLIGTGGLGDTQYF.

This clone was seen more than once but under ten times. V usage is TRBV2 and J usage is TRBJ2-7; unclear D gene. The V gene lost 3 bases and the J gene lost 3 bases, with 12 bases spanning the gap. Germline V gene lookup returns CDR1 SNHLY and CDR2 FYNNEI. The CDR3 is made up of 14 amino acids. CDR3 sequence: CASSDMPEDYEQYF. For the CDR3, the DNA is TGTGCCAGCAGTGACATGCCAGAGGACTACGAGCAGTACTTC.

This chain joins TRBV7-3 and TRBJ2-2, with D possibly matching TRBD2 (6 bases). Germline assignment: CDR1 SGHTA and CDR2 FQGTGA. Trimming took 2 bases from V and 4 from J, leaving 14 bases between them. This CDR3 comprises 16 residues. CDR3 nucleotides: TGTGCCAGCAGCTTATGGGGCGGGGACCTCACCGGGGAGCTGTTTTTT. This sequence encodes CASSLWGGDLTGELFF.

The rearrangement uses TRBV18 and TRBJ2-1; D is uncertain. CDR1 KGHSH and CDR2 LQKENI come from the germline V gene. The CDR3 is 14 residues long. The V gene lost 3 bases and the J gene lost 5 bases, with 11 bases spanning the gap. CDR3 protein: CASSPRLDDNEQFF. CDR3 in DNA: TGTGCCAGCTCACCCAGACTGGACGACAATGAGCAGTTCTTC.

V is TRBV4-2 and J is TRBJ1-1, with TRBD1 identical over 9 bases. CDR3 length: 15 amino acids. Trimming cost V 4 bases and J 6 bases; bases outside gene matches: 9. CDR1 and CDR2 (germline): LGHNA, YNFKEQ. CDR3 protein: CASSRDRGTRPEAFF. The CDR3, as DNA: TGTGCCAGCAGCCGCGACAGGGGGACGAGGCCTGAAGCTTTCTTT.

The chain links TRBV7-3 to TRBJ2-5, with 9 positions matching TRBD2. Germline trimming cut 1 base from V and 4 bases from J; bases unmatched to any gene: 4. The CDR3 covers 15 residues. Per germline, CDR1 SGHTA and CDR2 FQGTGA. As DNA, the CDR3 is TGTGCCAGCAGCTTAAATAGCGGGAGCGGAGAGACCCAGTACTTC. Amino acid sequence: CASSLNSGSGETQYF.

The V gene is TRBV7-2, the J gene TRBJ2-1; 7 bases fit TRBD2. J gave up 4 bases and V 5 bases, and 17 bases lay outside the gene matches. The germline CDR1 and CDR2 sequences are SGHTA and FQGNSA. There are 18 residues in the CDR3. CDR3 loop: CASSLSGTQRWIYNEQFF. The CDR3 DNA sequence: TGTGCCAGCAGCCTGAGCGGGACTCAGCGCTGGATATACAATGAGCAGTTCTTC.

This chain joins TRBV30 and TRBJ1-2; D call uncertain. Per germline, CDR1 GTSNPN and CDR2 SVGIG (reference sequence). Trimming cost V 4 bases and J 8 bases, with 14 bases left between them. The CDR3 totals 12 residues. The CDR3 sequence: CAWNLGLGGYTF. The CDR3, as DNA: TGTGCCTGGAACCTGGGTCTGGGGGGCTACACCTTC. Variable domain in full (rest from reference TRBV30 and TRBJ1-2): SQTIHQWPATLVQPVGSPLSLECTVEGTSNPNLYWYRQAAGRGLQLLFYSVGIGQISSEVPQNLSASRPQDRQFILSSKKLLLSDSGFYLCAWNLGLGGYTFGSGTRLTVV.

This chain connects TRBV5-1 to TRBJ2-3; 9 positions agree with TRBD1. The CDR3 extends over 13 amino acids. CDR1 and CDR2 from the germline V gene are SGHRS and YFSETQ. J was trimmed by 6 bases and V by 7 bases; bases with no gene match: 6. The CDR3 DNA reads TGCGCCAGCCGTTCCGGGACAGGGGATACGCAGTATTTT. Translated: CASRSGTGDTQYF.

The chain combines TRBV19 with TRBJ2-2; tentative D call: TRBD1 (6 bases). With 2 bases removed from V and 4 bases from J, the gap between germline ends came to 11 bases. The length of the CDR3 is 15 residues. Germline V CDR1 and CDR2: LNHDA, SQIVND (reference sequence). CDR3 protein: CASSILGAPTGELFF. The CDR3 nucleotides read TGTGCCAGTAGTATACTGGGGGCGCCCACCGGGGAGCTGTTTTTT. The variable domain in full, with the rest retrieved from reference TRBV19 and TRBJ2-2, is DGGITQSPKYLFRKEGQNVTLSCEQNLNHDAMYWYRQDPGQGLRLIYYSQIVNDFQKGDIAEGYSVSREKKESFPLTVTSAQKNPTAFYLCASSILGAPTGELFFGEGSRLTVL.

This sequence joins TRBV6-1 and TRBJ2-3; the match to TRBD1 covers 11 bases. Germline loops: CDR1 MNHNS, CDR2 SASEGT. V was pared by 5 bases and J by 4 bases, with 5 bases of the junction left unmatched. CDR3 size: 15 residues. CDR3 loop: CASSRDRGYADTQYF. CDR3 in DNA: TGTGCCAGCAGTCGGGACAGGGGGTATGCAGATACGCAGTATTTT.

The CDR3 coding sequence is TGTGCCTCTACTTCCGGGACAGGCCTCAATAGCAATCAGCCCCAGCATTTT. It yields the protein CASTSGTGLNSNQPQHF. J is TRBJ1-5 and V is TRBV30, with 8 bases fitting TRBD1. Trimming took 7 bases from V and 0 from J; bases not matched to a gene: 14. The CDR3 is made up of 17 amino acids. Germline CDR1 is GTSNPN and CDR2 is SVGIG (reference sequence).

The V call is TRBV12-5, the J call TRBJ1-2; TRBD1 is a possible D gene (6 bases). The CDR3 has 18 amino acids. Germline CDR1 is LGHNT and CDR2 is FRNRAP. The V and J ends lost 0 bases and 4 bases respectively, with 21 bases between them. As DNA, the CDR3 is TGTGCTAGTGGTTTGGTCGTGGGGACACTGGGATATGGCTATGGCTACACCTTC. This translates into CASGLVVGTLGYGYGYTF.

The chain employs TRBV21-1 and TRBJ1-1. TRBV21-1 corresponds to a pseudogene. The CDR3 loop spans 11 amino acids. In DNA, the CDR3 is TGTGCCAGCAACCGGGGGACTGAAGCTTTCTTT. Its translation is CASNRGTEAFF.

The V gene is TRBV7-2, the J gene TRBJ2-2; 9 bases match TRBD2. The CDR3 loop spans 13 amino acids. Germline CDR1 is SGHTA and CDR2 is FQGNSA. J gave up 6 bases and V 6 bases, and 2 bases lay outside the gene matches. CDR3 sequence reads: CASRVAGAGELFF. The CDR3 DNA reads TGTGCCAGCAGAGTAGCGGGAGCCGGGGAGCTGTTTTTT.

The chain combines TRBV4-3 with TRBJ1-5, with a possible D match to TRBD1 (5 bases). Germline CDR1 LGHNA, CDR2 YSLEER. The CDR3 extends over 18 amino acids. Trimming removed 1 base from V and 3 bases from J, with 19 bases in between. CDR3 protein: CASSQASYVSGHNQPQHF. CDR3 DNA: TGCGCCAGCAGCCAAGCATCTTATGTGTCAGGGCACAATCAGCCCCAGCATTTT.

The CDR3 spells CASSLVVAGRNEQFF. CDR3 nucleotides: TGTGCCAGCAGCTTAGTCGTGGCGGGTCGAAATGAGCAGTTCTTC. V is TRBV7-2 and J is TRBJ2-1; possible D gene TRBD2, 5 bases. The CDR3 is made up of 15 amino acids. Germline V CDR1 and CDR2: SGHTA, FQGNSA. Trimming cost V 1 base and J 7 bases, with 14 bases left between them.

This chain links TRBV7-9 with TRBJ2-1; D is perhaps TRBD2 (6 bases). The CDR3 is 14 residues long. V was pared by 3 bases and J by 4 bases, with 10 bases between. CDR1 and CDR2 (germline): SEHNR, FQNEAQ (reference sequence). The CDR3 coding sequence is TGTGCCAGCAGCTTCGGGACTCTTTACAATGAGCAGTTCTTC. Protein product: CASSFGTLYNEQFF.

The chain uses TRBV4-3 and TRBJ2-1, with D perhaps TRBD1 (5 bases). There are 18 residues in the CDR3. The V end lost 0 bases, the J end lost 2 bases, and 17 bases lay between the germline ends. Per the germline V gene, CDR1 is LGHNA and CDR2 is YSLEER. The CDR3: CASSQDRKGRDPYNEQFF. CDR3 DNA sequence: TGCGCCAGCAGCCAAGATAGGAAGGGGCGAGATCCCTACAATGAGCAGTTCTTC.

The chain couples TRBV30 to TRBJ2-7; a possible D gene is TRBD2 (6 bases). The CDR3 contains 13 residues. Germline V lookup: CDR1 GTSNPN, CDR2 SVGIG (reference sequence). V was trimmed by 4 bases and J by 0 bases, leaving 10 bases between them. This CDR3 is CAWNQRVSYEQYF. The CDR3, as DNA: TGTGCCTGGAACCAGCGGGTCTCCTACGAGCAGTACTTC.

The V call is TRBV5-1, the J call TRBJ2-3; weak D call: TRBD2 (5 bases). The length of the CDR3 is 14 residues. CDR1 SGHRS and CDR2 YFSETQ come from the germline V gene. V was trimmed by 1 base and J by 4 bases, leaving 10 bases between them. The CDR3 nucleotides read TGCGCCAGCAGCTTGCCTAGCTCAGCAGATACGCAGTATTTT. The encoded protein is CASSLPSSADTQYF.

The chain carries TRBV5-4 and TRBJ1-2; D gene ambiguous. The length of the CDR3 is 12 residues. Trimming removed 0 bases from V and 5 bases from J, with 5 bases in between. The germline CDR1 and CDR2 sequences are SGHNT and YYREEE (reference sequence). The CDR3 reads CASSLVGYGYTF. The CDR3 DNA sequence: TGTGCCAGCAGCTTGGTCGGTTATGGCTACACCTTC.

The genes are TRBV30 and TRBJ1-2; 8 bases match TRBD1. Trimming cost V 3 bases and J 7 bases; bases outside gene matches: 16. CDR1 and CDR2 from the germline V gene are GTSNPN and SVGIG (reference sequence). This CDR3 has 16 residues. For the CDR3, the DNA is TGTGCCTGGAGACACGGGACAGGCGCGGGGGGAGGTGGCTACACCTTC. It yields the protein CAWRHGTGAGGGGYTF.

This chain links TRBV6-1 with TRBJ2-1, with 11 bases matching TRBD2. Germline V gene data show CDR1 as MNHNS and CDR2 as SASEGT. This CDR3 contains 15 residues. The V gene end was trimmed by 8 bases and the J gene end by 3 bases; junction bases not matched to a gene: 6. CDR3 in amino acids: CASRTSGSLYNEQFF. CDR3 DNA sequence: TGTGCCAGCCGGACTAGCGGGTCCCTCTACAATGAGCAGTTCTTC.

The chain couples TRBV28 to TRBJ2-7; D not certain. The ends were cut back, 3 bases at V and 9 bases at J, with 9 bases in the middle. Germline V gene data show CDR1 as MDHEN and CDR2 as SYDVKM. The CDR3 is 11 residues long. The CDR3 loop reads CASSFKGGQYF. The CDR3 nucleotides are TGTGCCAGCAGTTTCAAGGGTGGGCAGTACTTC.

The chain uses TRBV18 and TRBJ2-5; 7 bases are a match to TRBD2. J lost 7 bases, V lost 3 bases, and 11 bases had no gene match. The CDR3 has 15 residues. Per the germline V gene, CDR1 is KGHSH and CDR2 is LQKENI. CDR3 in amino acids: CASSPRGTGEGTQYF. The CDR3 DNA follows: TGTGCCAGCTCACCGCGGGGGACGGGAGAAGGGACCCAGTACTTC.